These 25 T cell receptor beta chains came from one sample sequenced in a study of PD-1 blockade in classical Hodgkin lymphoma. The time point was: cycle 4 day 1 (C4D1), after less than 7 weeks of nivolumab. All patients relapsed after autologous stem cell transplantation, and brentuximab vedotin exposure varied. TCRdb's table, derived via immunoSEQ multiplex PCR, lists solely in-frame clones and lacks some. The sample contains 50,000 or so clones, about 76% of which appear only once. The sequencing here drew on peripheral blood mononuclear cells (PBMCs), taken before the fourth cycle of nivolumab. All receptors derive from a human donor with classical Hodgkin lymphoma.

The chain carries TRBV5-4 and TRBJ2-3; D may be TRBD1 or TRBD2 (5 bases each). Deletions cut 4 bases from V and 0 bases from J, with 12 bases between. In germline, CDR1 is SGHNT, CDR2 YYREEE (reference sequence). CDR3 size: 15 residues. CDR3 bases: TGTGCCAGCAGCACCGGGACGGCGAGCACAGATACGCAGTATTTT. Amino acids: CASSTGTASTDTQYF.

Many counts were recorded for this clone. This sample also contains other DNA sequences that code for the same CDR3. The chain combines TRBV15 with TRBJ1-1; D not resolved. CDR3 length: 12 amino acids. Per the germline V gene, CDR1 is LNHNV and CDR2 is YYDKDF (reference sequence). With 1 base removed from V and 3 bases from J, the gap between germline ends came to 3 bases. The CDR3 reads CATSRGYTEAFF. CDR3 coding DNA: TGTGCCACCAGCAGAGGGTACACTGAAGCTTTCTTT. Drawing the rest from reference TRBV15 and TRBJ1-1, the complete variable domain is DAMVIQNPRYQVTQFGKPVTLSCSQTLNHNVMYWYQQKSSQAPKLLFHYYDKDFNNEADTPDNFQSRRPNTSFCFLDIRSPGLGDTAMYLCATSRGYTEAFFGQGTRLTVV.

This clone was observed a handful of times. The chain recombines TRBV4-1 with TRBJ2-4; D perhaps matches TRBD1 (6 bases). CDR1 and CDR2 from the germline V gene are MGHRA and YSYEKL. The length of the CDR3 is 17 residues. Trimming took off 2 bases at V and 0 bases at J, with 14 bases between the two ends. The CDR3 loop reads CASSQTQGTLAKNIQYF. As DNA, the CDR3 is TGCGCCAGCAGCCAAACACAGGGTACTCTAGCCAAAAACATTCAGTACTTC.

As DNA, the CDR3 is TGTGCCAGCACCCTCGGAGGGCAGATCACCTACAATGAGCAGTTCTTC. It encodes CASTLGGQITYNEQFF. The chain is built from TRBV28 and TRBJ2-1; D perhaps matches TRBD2 (6 bases). V was clipped by 7 bases and J by 2 bases, with 18 bases between them. CDR3 length equals 16 residues. Germline V lookup: CDR1 MDHEN, CDR2 SYDVKM.

V usage is TRBV7-9 and J usage is TRBJ1-3; D uncertain. Germline V gene lookup returns CDR1 SEHNR and CDR2 FQNEAQ (reference sequence). The CDR3 has 13 amino acids. V was clipped by 2 bases and J by 4 bases, with 6 bases between them. In DNA form, the CDR3 reads TGTGCCAGCAGCTTAACTTCCGGAAACACCATATATTTT. Translation gives CASSLTSGNTIYF.

The chain recombines TRBV11-2 with TRBJ1-1; 7 bases agree with TRBD1. Trimming removed 3 bases from V and 5 bases from J; junction bases left unmatched: 9. The CDR3 totals 15 residues. The germline gives CDR1 SGHAT, CDR2 FQNNGV. The CDR3 reads CASSLTYLQGTEAFF. Here the CDR3 DNA reads TGTGCCAGCAGCTTGACTTACTTACAGGGGACTGAAGCTTTCTTT.

This clone was seen just once. The V call is TRBV2, the J call TRBJ2-7; a possible D gene is TRBD1 (5 bases). This CDR3 spans 15 amino acids. Germline V lookup: CDR1 SNHLY, CDR2 FYNNEI. The V gene lost 0 bases and the J gene lost 2 bases, with 11 bases spanning the gap. This chain's CDR3 is CASSEAAGSPYEQYF. The CDR3 DNA reads TGTGCCAGCAGTGAAGCTGCAGGGTCCCCCTACGAGCAGTACTTC.

The chain carries TRBV19 and TRBJ2-7; TRBD2 might be the D (5 bases). Germline CDR1 LNHDA, CDR2 SQIVND (reference sequence). V lost 3 bases to trimming and J lost 2 bases, with 8 bases between them. This CDR3 is 13 amino acids long. The CDR3, as DNA: TGTGCCAGTAGTATCTGGGGAGCCTACGAGCAGTACTTC. As protein: CASSIWGAYEQYF.

This chain joins TRBV18 and TRBJ2-7, with D maybe TRBD1 (5 bases). Trimming took off 6 bases at V and 2 bases at J, with 14 bases between the two ends. The length of the CDR3 is 14 residues. Germline V gene data show CDR1 as KGHSH and CDR2 as LQKENI. In DNA, the CDR3 is TGTGCCAGCTCTCCCAGTACAGGAACCTACGAGCAGTACTTC. Its translation: CASSPSTGTYEQYF.

V usage is TRBV19 and J usage is TRBJ2-2; 7 bases line up with TRBD1. The V and J ends lost 8 bases and 5 bases, in that order; junction bases with no gene match: 5. The CDR3 covers 13 residues. The V gene's germline CDR1 is LNHDA and CDR2 SQIVND (reference sequence). The chain's CDR3 is CASAFRGTGELFF. The CDR3 region has the DNA TGTGCCAGTGCATTCAGGGGGACCGGGGAGCTGTTTTTT.

The rearrangement uses TRBV27 and TRBJ2-7; perhaps TRBD1 as D (5 bases). Per the germline V gene, CDR1 is MNHEY and CDR2 is SMNVEV (reference sequence). The ends were cut back, 8 bases at V and 0 bases at J, with 8 bases in the middle. This CDR3 is 12 amino acids long. The CDR3 DNA reads TGTGCCAGCTTTGACAGCTCCTACGAGCAGTACTTC. It specifies CASFDSSYEQYF.

The rearrangement uses TRBV28 and TRBJ1-5; no clear D. The CDR3 is 16 amino acids. Germline values: CDR1 MDHEN, CDR2 SYDVKM. Trimming shortened V by 6 bases and J by 2 bases, and 17 bases separated the two germline ends. The CDR3 region has the DNA TGTGCCAGCAGCCTCTCTTTTTCGGCCGGCAATCAGCCCCAGCATTTT. Translation: CASSLSFSAGNQPQHF.

This sequence joins TRBV27 and TRBJ2-7; TRBD1 agrees at 10 bases. CDR1 is MNHEY and CDR2 is SMNVEV in the germline V gene (reference sequence). V lost 6 bases and J lost 0; bases outside the gene matches: 2. The CDR3 contains 14 residues. As DNA, the CDR3 is TGTGCCAGCAGGGGACAGGGGAGCTCCTACGAGCAGTACTTC. Translated, it gives CASRGQGSSYEQYF.

The chain is built from TRBV11-2 and TRBJ2-7; D perhaps matches TRBD2 (7 bases). The germline CDR1 and CDR2 sequences are SGHAT and FQNNGV. The CDR3 loop spans 14 amino acids. V was pared by 3 bases and J by 2 bases, with 11 bases between. The DNA of the CDR3 is TGTGCCAGCAGCTTTTCCGGGGGGCCCTACGAGCAGTACTTC. It specifies CASSFSGGPYEQYF.

This chain links TRBV5-1 with TRBJ1-2, with D perhaps matching TRBD1 (6 bases). Per the germline V gene, CDR1 is SGHRS and CDR2 is YFSETQ. The length of the CDR3 is 16 residues. The V end was cut by 2 bases, the J end by 4 bases, with 18 bases between. CDR3 sequence (DNA): TGCGCCAGCAGCTTTACTAGTGGACAGTTCTCCTATGGCTACACCTTC. It yields the protein CASSFTSGQFSYGYTF.

The chain uses TRBV18 and TRBJ2-7, with TRBD2 as a possible D gene (5 bases). Germline lookup yields CDR1 KGHSH and CDR2 LQKENI. This CDR3 region has 15 residues. The V end was cut by 4 bases, the J end by 3 bases, with 16 bases between. The DNA of the CDR3 is TGTGCCAGCTCACGAACCGGGAACCAAGGCTACGAGCAGTACTTC. The encoded protein is CASSRTGNQGYEQYF.

V gene TRBV11-2 combines with J gene TRBJ2-1; 7 bases match TRBD1. The CDR3 loop spans 17 amino acids. The germline CDR1 and CDR2 sequences are SGHAT and FQNNGV. The V and J ends lost 0 bases and 7 bases, in that order; junction bases with no gene match: 12. This CDR3 is CASSLDHRRGRGNEQFF. The CDR3 DNA sequence: TGTGCCAGCAGCTTAGATCATAGAAGGGGGCGCGGAAATGAGCAGTTCTTC. Full variable domain (outside the CDR3, taken from reference TRBV11-2 and TRBJ2-1): EAGVAQSPRYKIIEKRQSVAFWCNPISGHATLYWYQQILGQGPKLLIQFQNNGVVDDSQLPKDRFSAERLKGVDSTLKIQPAKLEDSAVYLCASSLDHRRGRGNEQFFGPGTRLTVL.

The V and J genes are TRBV28 and TRBJ2-7; tentatively, D is TRBD1 or TRBD2 (5 bases each). Germline-derived CDR1 and CDR2 are MDHEN and SYDVKM. The V and J ends lost 8 bases and 0 bases respectively, with 14 bases between them. This CDR3 is built from 14 residues. CDR3 region: CASQRDPGSYEQYF. The DNA of the CDR3 is TGTGCCAGCCAAAGGGACCCTGGCTCCTACGAGCAGTACTTC.

This sequence joins TRBV6-5 and TRBJ1-2, with D uncertain. Germline V gene data show CDR1 as MNHEY and CDR2 as SVGAGI. V was cut by 0 bases and J by 7 bases, with 15 bases left in between. The length of the CDR3 is 15 residues. The CDR3 region has the DNA TGTGCCAGCAGTTACTCGAGGGAAGCTCTCCCTGGCTACACCTTC. Translation gives CASSYSREALPGYTF.

This chain uses TRBV21-1 with TRBJ2-1; TRBD2, the table's D call, lacks a check against the DNA. TRBV21-1 is reported as a pseudogene. The CDR3 loop spans 15 amino acids. CDR3 region: CASSGTSGRVNEQFF. In DNA form, the CDR3 reads TGTGCCAGCAGTGGGACTAGCGGGAGGGTGAATGAGCAGTTCTTC.

The chain combines TRBV9 with TRBJ2-5; a weak D match, TRBD2 (5 bases). The germline gives CDR1 SGDLS, CDR2 YYNGEE. The length of the CDR3 is 12 residues. V shed 4 bases and J shed 6 bases, with 10 bases lying between them. The CDR3 DNA is TGTGCCAGCAGCTCGAGCGGACAGACCCAGTACTTC. This translates into CASSSSGQTQYF. The full variable domain, with the rest looked up from reference TRBV9 and TRBJ2-5, is DSGVTQTPKHLITATGQRVTLRCSPRSGDLSVYWYQQSLDQGLQFLIQYYNGEERAKGNILERFSAQQFPDLHSELNLSSLELGDSALYFCASSSSGQTQYFGPGTRLLVL.

V gene TRBV13 combines with J gene TRBJ2-7; D is possibly TRBD1 (5 bases). The V and J ends lost 2 bases and 0 bases respectively, with 5 bases between them. The CDR3 runs to 13 residues. Germline lookup yields CDR1 PRHDT and CDR2 FYEKMQ (reference sequence). CDR3 nucleotide sequence: TGTGCCAGCAGCTTACAGGGCTCCTACGAGCAGTACTTC. It translates to CASSLQGSYEQYF.

This clone was observed many times. The rearrangement uses TRBV6-6 and TRBJ1-1; no definite D call. Germline V gene lookup returns CDR1 MNHNY and CDR2 SVGAGI (reference sequence). CDR3 length: 11 residues. V lost 6 bases and J 4 bases, leaving 6 bases between the germline ends. CDR3 DNA sequence: TGTGCCAGCAGCGAAAGCACTGAAGCTTTCTTT. It yields the protein CASSESTEAFF.

The V gene is TRBV25-1, the J gene TRBJ1-3; the D is unclear. V lost 6 bases and J 4 bases, leaving 10 bases between the germline ends. There are 13 residues in the CDR3. Per germline, CDR1 MGHDK and CDR2 SYGVNS. The CDR3 sequence: CASSLGGGNTIYF. The CDR3 nucleotides are TGTGCCAGCAGCCTCGGAGGCGGAAACACCATATATTTT.

This rearrangement joins TRBV7-2 to TRBJ1-3; tentative D call: TRBD1 (5 bases). Trimming took 3 bases from V and 9 from J, leaving 18 bases between them. Germline lookup yields CDR1 SGHTA and CDR2 FQGNSA. The CDR3 covers 15 residues. CDR3 amino acids: CASSFLGTLRGTIYF. As DNA, the CDR3 is TGTGCCAGCAGCTTCCTAGGGACCTTACGGGGCACCATATATTTT.